These T cell receptor beta chains were read from a single sample in a study of blood T cell repertoires in COVID-19. TCRdb's table, derived via immunoSEQ multiplex PCR, lists solely in-frame clones and lacks some. The repertoire holds about 190,000 clones, with 88% as singletons. Specimen: peripheral blood. The source is a man between 65 and 85 years old with active or convalescent COVID-19. CDR3s include the opening cysteine and the closing phenylalanine or tryptophan. A D gene is named only where the DNA matches it firmly. The size of a clone is reported for some rows only, either as once, few or many, or as a class for expanded clones.

>NA|TRBV2|TRBJ2-7|TRBD1
TGTGCCAGCAGTGATGGGGGACAGGGGGCGTATGAGCAGTACTTC
CASSDGGQGAYEQYF
>once|TRBV5-1|TRBJ2-7|TRBD2
TGCGCCAGCAGCAAACTAGCGGGAGAAGTCGCCGAGCAGTACTTC
CASSKLAGEVAEQYF
>NA|TRBV19|TRBJ2-1|NA
TGTGCCAGTAGTACCGCCGCAGGATCCTACAATGAGCAGTTCTTC
CASSTAAGSYNEQFF
>NA|TRBV25-1|TRBJ2-3|NA
TGTGCCAGCAGTCTTATCAGGGATACGCAGTATTTT
CASSLIRDTQYF
>NA|TRBV2|TRBJ1-2|TRBD1
TGTGCCAGCAGTGCTGGGACAGGTAACTATGGCTACACCTTC
CASSAGTGNYGYTF
>NA|TRBV11-2|TRBJ2-7|TRBD2
TGTGCCAGCAGCTTAGGTGCTAGCGGGAGTCGATACGAGCAGTACTTC
CASSLGASGSRYEQYF
>NA|TRBV5-1|TRBJ1-2|NA
TGCGCCAGCAGCTTGGTTGTTGGTACACCTGGCTACACCTTC
CASSLVVGTPGYTF
>NA|TRBV2|TRBJ1-5|NA
TGTGCCAGCAGGGGGGGGATCGATGTGCCCCAGCATTTT
CASRGGIDVPQHF
>NA|TRBV7-6|TRBJ2-5|TRBD1
TGTGCCAGCAGTTACACTTCAGGGGGTCAAGAGACCCAGTACTTC
CASSYTSGGQETQYF
>NA|TRBV15|TRBJ2-7|TRBD1
TGTGCCACCAGCAGAGGAGGGACAGAAACCTACGAGCAGTACTTC
CATSRGGTETYEQYF
>NA|TRBV6-6|TRBJ1-5|TRBD1
TGTGCCAGCAGTCCCGGTCCGGGACAGGGGGCTGGCAATCAGCCCCAGCATTTT
CASSPGPGQGAGNQPQHF
>NA|TRBV2|TRBJ2-7|TRBD2
TGTGCCACTCAAGCGGGGGGGCCCCTGGAGCAGTACTTC
CATQAGGPLEQYF
>NA|TRBV18|TRBJ1-1|TRBD1
TGTGCCAGTTCCACAGGGGCGAACACTGAAGCTTTCTTT
CASSTGANTEAFF